This T cell receptor beta chain was captured by sequencing in a study of STAT3 mutations in large granular lymphocyte leukemia. Study observations and caveats: In T-cell large granular lymphocyte leukemia, about half of patients showed multiple immunodominant subclonotypes. TCR clonotype switching after therapy occurred in about 35% of the 18 patients.

To note about this clone: The antigen is not known.

CDR1 is SGHTA, CDR2 FQGNSA, per germline. The CDR3 totals 15 residues. V gave up 5 bases and J gave up 8 bases; unmatched junction bases: 14. The method was immunoSEQ multiplex PCR; TCRdb's version includes in-frame clones alone and lacks a portion of them. The sample holds 12,000 or so clones, 65% to 90% seen once. Sequencing was done on a sample of peripheral blood mononuclear cells. The V gene is TRBV7-2, the J gene TRBJ1-2; the match to TRBD1 covers 7 bases. This clonotype originated in a man older than 75 with T-cell large granular lymphocyte leukemia. Some clones in this sample may be carry-over from other donors' samples. The CDR3 loop reads CASSNRGGIVGGYTF. CDR3 DNA: TGTGCCAGCAGCAACAGGGGCGGGATTGTAGGCGGCTACACCTTC.